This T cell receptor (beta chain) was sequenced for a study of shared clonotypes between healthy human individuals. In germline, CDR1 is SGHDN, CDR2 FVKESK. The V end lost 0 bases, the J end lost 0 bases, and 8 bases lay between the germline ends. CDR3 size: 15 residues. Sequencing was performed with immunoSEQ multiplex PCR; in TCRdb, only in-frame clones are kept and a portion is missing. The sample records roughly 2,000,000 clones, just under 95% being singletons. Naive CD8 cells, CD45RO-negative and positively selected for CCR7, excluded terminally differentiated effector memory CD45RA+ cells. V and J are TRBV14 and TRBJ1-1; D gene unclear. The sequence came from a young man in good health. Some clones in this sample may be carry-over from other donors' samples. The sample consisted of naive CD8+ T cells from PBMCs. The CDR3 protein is CASSQDLQLNTEAFF. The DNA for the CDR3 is TGTGCCAGCAGCCAAGATTTGCAACTGAACACTGAAGCTTTCTTT.